A single sample gave rise to the 5 T cell receptor beta chains below, sequenced in a study of neurological immune-mediated disorders. From the 5' RACE reads, TCRdb called clonotypes with MiXCR, one entry per CDR3 protein. The sample carries roughly 80,000 distinct CDR3 sequences, around a tenth recorded once. The specimen sequenced was PBMCs. The source is a man over 45 in good health.

This clonotype was seen at least ten times. The V and J genes are TRBV4-2 and TRBJ2-5; TRBD1 aligns across 10 bases. The V gene end was trimmed by 2 bases and the J gene end by 4 bases; junction bases not matched to a gene: 7. CDR3 size: 16 residues. Germline assignment: CDR1 LGHNA and CDR2 YNFKEQ. For the CDR3, the DNA is TGTGCCAGCAGCCAATGGGACAGGGGTTTTCCAGAGACCCAGTACTTC. Translated, it gives CASSQWDRGFPETQYF.

This clonotype appeared many times. The V call is TRBV20-1, the J call TRBJ2-7; 10 nucleotides line up with TRBD2. The CDR3 covers 14 residues. Looked up from germline, CDR1 is DFQATT and CDR2 is SNEGSKA (reference sequence). CDR3 sequence: CSGDRLAGLNEQYF. The CDR3 coding sequence is TGCAGCGGAGACAGACTAGCGGGTTTGAACGAGCAGTACTTC.

This clonotype showed up many times. J is TRBJ2-7 and V is TRBV12-3 or TRBV12-4; D may be TRBD1 or TRBD2 (6 bases each). The V end lost 4 bases, the J end lost 4 bases, and 17 bases lay between the germline ends. The CDR3 sequence is 15 residues long. The CDR3 DNA is TGTGCCAGCAGTTCGTCCGGGGGCGTTAGGTACGAGCAGTACTTC. Translation gives CASSSSGGVRYEQYF.

The sample holds many counts of this clonotype. This chain uses TRBV12-3 or TRBV12-4 with TRBJ2-2; D unclear. V gave up 3 bases and J gave up 4 bases, with 6 bases separating them. This CDR3 has 13 amino acids. The CDR3 here is CASSLIGTGELFF. As DNA, the CDR3 is TGTGCCAGCAGTTTGATAGGCACCGGGGAGCTGTTTTTT.

The table lists this clonotype with a few counts. The V and J genes are TRBV7-2 and TRBJ2-3, with 11 bases matching TRBD2. The V and J ends lost 5 bases and 5 bases, in that order; junction bases with no gene match: 6. This CDR3 has 15 amino acids. The germline gives CDR1 SGHTA, CDR2 FQGNSA. The CDR3 here is CASSPRLAGRDTQYF. The CDR3 DNA reads TGTGCCAGCAGCCCCCGACTAGCGGGGAGAGATACGCAGTATTTT. The whole variable domain, remainder taken from reference TRBV7-2 and TRBJ2-3, is GAGVSQSPSNKVTEKGKDVELRCDPISGHTALYWYRQSLGQGLEFLIYFQGNSAPDKSGLPSDRFSAERTGGSVSTLTIQRTQQEDSAVYLCASSPRLAGRDTQYFGPGTRLTVL.